This TCR beta chain was obtained from a study of patients and donors after allogeneic stem cell transplantation. TCRdb processed the RT-PCR reads anew with MiXCR; each CDR3 protein has one entry. Counted here are 800,000 to 1,000,000 distinct CDR3 sequences, over 15% occurring once; the ten biggest clones make up approximately 5.9%. CDR3 length equals 15 residues. V lost 5 bases and J lost 1; bases outside the gene matches: 5. Germline CDR1 and CDR2: MGHDK and SYGVNS. Sample: blood, either unsorted or a sorted T cell fraction (not recorded which). The TCR was taken from a human donor who was either an allogeneic HSCT recipient or a stem cell or donor lymphocyte infusion donor (not recorded which). It is not recorded whose cells these are; they may come from a transplant donor. V is TRBV25-1 and J is TRBJ2-7, with 10 bases lining up with TRBD2. CDR3 in DNA: TGTGCCAGCAGTATAGGACTAGCGGAGTCCTACGAGCAGTACTTC. Translated: CASSIGLAESYEQYF.